These T cell receptor beta chains were read from a single sample in a study of blood T cell repertoires in COVID-19. Sequenced by immunoSEQ multiplex PCR; TCRdb stores in-frame clones only, minus some. The data hold approximately 61,000 clones, with about 85% observed a single time. The source material was peripheral blood. These receptors originate from an older man with acute or convalescent COVID-19. Both conserved end residues are part of each CDR3. D genes are given only for firm matches.

>TRBJ2-3|TRBV12-5|TRBD1
CASGFGLRDSDSSTDTQYF
>TRBJ2-7|TRBV5-1|TRBD1
CASSLGGENEQYF
>TRBJ2-3|TRBV6-5|TRBD2
CASSYGGGPDTQYF
>TRBJ1-1|TRBV19|-
CASSPFDTDEAFF
>TRBJ1-1|TRBV5-4|-
CASSSGGWTEAFF
>TRBJ1-2|TRBV5-6|-
CASTLGGGKNYGYTF
>TRBJ2-1|TRBV2|-
CANDIRGSYNEQFF
>TRBJ1-2|TRBV27|-
CASSVGFDYGYTF
>TRBJ2-1|TRBV9|TRBD1
CASSATGVGNEQFF
>TRBJ1-6|TRBV6-1|-
CASSERQGRDSPLHF
>TRBJ2-3|TRBV3-1/TRBV3-2|-
CASSPGGASTDTQYF
>TRBJ2-7|TRBV18|TRBD1
CASSPMPGTGVGEQYF
>TRBJ1-2|TRBV5-6|-
CASSPRGGGGYTF
>TRBJ2-1|TRBV5-1|TRBD2
CASSFTSGESEQFF
>TRBJ2-7|TRBV5-1|TRBD1
CASSLATMTGGVEQYF
>TRBJ2-3|TRBV19|-
CASKQPERDTQYF
>TRBJ2-2|TRBV5-1|TRBD1
CASTRAGGNTGELFF
>TRBJ2-3|TRBV5-1|TRBD2
CASSSVISGGFTDTQYF
>TRBJ2-7|TRBV6-1|-
CASSEEGGWAYEQYF
>TRBJ2-5|TRBV11-3|TRBD1
CASSLGQGVETQYF
>TRBJ2-1|TRBV13|TRBD1
CASSPWTGGLGNEQFF
>TRBJ1-5|TRBV29-1|-
CSVVEQSNQPQHF
>TRBJ2-5|TRBV4-2|TRBD2
CASSQGSSAGGPAYQETQYF
>TRBJ2-1|TRBV27|-
CASSTNRYEQFF
>TRBJ2-1|TRBV5-5|TRBD2
CASSPGGLYNEQFF
>TRBJ2-1|TRBV2|-
CASSGLSTGNEQFF
>TRBJ1-5|TRBV6-5|-
CASIQGQYSNQPQHF
>TRBJ1-2|TRBV7-9|-
CASSRGATGYGYTF
>TRBJ1-4|TRBV4-1|-
CASSQDAAGNEKLFF
>TRBJ1-1|TRBV18|-
CASSGPDNTEAFF
>TRBJ2-1|TRBV19|-
CASRSSYNEQFF
>TRBJ2-5|TRBV11-3|-
CASSLGAGGFQETQYF
>TRBJ2-1|TRBV29-1|TRBD2
CSVASGGRHEQFF
>TRBJ1-4|TRBV6-5|TRBD1
CASSNRGIDEKLFF
>TRBJ1-3|TRBV5-1|TRBD1
CASSLVGQGTSGNTIYF
>TRBJ2-5|TRBV14|-
CASSQDWQQETQYF
>TRBJ1-1|TRBV18|TRBD1
CASSRDRIYTEAFF
>TRBJ2-3|TRBV3-1/TRBV3-2|-
CASSQERPGVWTDTQYF
>TRBJ1-1|TRBV27|TRBD1
CASSPTGGNTEAFF
>TRBJ2-7|TRBV5-1|TRBD1
CASSLGTGGYEQYF
>TRBJ1-2|TRBV19|-
CASSIIQGLLEGYTF
>TRBJ2-4|TRBV28|-
CASIDSVAKNIQYF
>TRBJ2-7|TRBV7-2|-
CASSTSFLSSYEQYF
>TRBJ2-1|TRBV5-1|-
CASSFFPLAGASHNEQFF
>TRBJ1-2|TRBV19|-
CASGVRYYGYTF
>TRBJ2-3|TRBV19|-
CASSKARADTQYF
>TRBJ2-1|TRBV29-1|TRBD2
CSVTSGGIIYEQFF
>TRBJ2-1|TRBV19|TRBD1
CASSPPNRGNEQFF
>TRBJ2-3|TRBV5-1|-
CASSLVSRTDTQYF
>TRBJ2-5|TRBV5-1|TRBD1
CASSLGDRGRETQYF
>TRBJ1-3|TRBV6-5|-
CASSRDNGSGNTIYF
>TRBJ2-1|TRBV5-1|-
CASRGEAAQFF
>TRBJ2-7|TRBV7-9|-
CAIALEYEQYF
>TRBJ2-1|TRBV4-1|TRBD2
CASSLMGLANSYNEQFF
>TRBJ2-4|TRBV6-5|TRBD1
CASSHRGLTKNIQYF
>TRBJ2-1|TRBV7-8|TRBD1
CASSLRDRDSYNEQFF
>TRBJ1-4|TRBV29-1|TRBD1
CSVEVQGAGREKLFF
>TRBJ2-1|TRBV7-3|-
CASSLGREQFF
>TRBJ2-1|TRBV15|TRBD2
CATSRRTSGYNEQFF